Below, one T cell receptor (beta chain) is given with its context. Antigen specificity is unknown. The CDR3 loop spans 16 amino acids. Germline loops: CDR1 MNHNY, CDR2 SVGAGI (reference sequence). The trim removed 2 bases at V and 6 bases at J, leaving 9 bases unmatched. The data stem from a study of graft-versus-host responses after intestinal transplantation. Repertoires were generated with immunoSEQ multiplex PCR, while TCRdb's copy carries only in-frame clones and drops some. The sample lists 84,000 or so clones; roughly 85% were seen once. The chain combines TRBV6-6 with TRBJ2-7; 11 bases are shared with TRBD2. The source material was unstimulated CD4+ T cells sorted from spleen or lymph node cells, sampled before intestinal transplant. The receptor's source is a human donor who received an intestinal transplant. The CDR3 sequence is CASSYPTSGGVGEQYF. CDR3 nucleotides: TGTGCCAGCAGTTACCCCACTAGCGGGGGTGTTGGCGAGCAGTACTTC.